Listed here are 31 T cell receptor beta chains from one sample, sequenced in a study of CD8 T cells in Susac syndrome. RNA totalling 0.5 to 1 ug underwent reverse transcription with random hexamers. TCRdb redid the calling of the immunoSEQ multiplex PCR reads with MiXCR, one entry per CDR3 protein. Among approximately 130,000 distinct CDR3 sequences listed, less than 95% were seen once. The sample was CD4+ T cells from PBMCs. The receptors shown here come from a human donor in good health.

The chain couples TRBV2 to TRBJ1-1; TRBD1 matches at 7 bases. Germline V gives CDR1 SNHLY, CDR2 FYNNEI. The CDR3 is 15 amino acids. V lost 4 bases and J lost 1; bases outside the gene matches: 6. The CDR3 DNA follows: TGTGCCAGCAGTGTACAGGGGCCTTGGAACACTGAAGCTTTCTTT. Encoded protein: CASSVQGPWNTEAFF.

This chain uses TRBV3-1 with TRBJ1-2; 7 bases match TRBD1. The CDR3 extends over 14 amino acids. Germline V gene data show CDR1 as LGHDT and CDR2 as YNNKEL (reference sequence). Germline trimming cut 3 bases from V and 4 bases from J; bases unmatched to any gene: 5. CDR3 bases: TGTGCCAGCAGCCAGAAGGGGACAGCCTATGGCTACACCTTC. Protein sequence: CASSQKGTAYGYTF. The full variable domain, its missing parts supplied by reference TRBV3-1 and TRBJ1-2, is DTAVSQTPKYLVTQMGNDKSIKCEQNLGHDTMYWYKQDSKKFLKIMFSYNNKELIINETVPNRFSPKSPDKAHLNLHINSLELGDSAVYFCASSQKGTAYGYTFGSGTRLTVV.

The rearrangement joins TRBV30 to TRBJ2-5; 7 bases agree with TRBD2. J was trimmed by 1 base and V by 4 bases; bases with no gene match: 0. This CDR3 is built from 12 residues. Per the germline V gene, CDR1 is GTSNPN and CDR2 is SVGIG (reference sequence). CDR3 nucleotide sequence: TGTGCCTGGACTAGCGGCCAAGAGACCCAGTACTTC. The encoded protein is CAWTSGQETQYF.

The chain carries TRBV3-1 and TRBJ2-1; the match to TRBD2 covers 9 bases. The V segment lost 3 bases and the J segment 10 bases; nucleotides outside the gene matches: 10. Germline CDR1 LGHDT, CDR2 YNNKEL (reference sequence). This CDR3 is 15 amino acids long. The chain's CDR3 is CASSQGGRALGEQFF. CDR3 in DNA: TGTGCCAGCAGCCAGGGCGGGAGGGCCCTTGGCGAGCAGTTCTTC.

The V and J genes are TRBV15 and TRBJ2-5, with 7 bases aligning to TRBD2. Per the germline V gene, CDR1 is LNHNV and CDR2 is YYDKDF (reference sequence). This CDR3 is 15 amino acids long. V shed 1 base and J 1 base; nucleotides not matched to a gene: 3. The CDR3 loop reads CATSRALAVQETQYF. The DNA of the CDR3 is TGTGCCACCAGCAGAGCTCTAGCGGTCCAAGAGACCCAGTACTTC. The entire variable domain, with the rest obtained from reference TRBV15 and TRBJ2-5, is as follows: DAMVIQNPRYQVTQFGKPVTLSCSQTLNHNVMYWYQQKSSQAPKLLFHYYDKDFNNEADTPDNFQSRRPNTSFCFLDIRSPGLGDTAMYLCATSRALAVQETQYFGPGTRLLVL.

The chain links TRBV20-1 to TRBJ1-4; D unclear. The CDR3 has 13 residues. The ends were cut back, 3 bases at V and 0 bases at J, with 5 bases in the middle. Germline CDR1 DFQATT, CDR2 SNEGSKA (reference sequence). CDR3 loop: CSARSATNEKLFF. The CDR3 nucleotides are TGCAGTGCTAGGTCCGCAACTAATGAAAAACTGTTTTTT.

V gene TRBV3-1 combines with J gene TRBJ2-1; no definite D call. V gave up 0 bases and J gave up 4 bases, with 10 bases separating them. Germline V gives CDR1 LGHDT, CDR2 YNNKEL (reference sequence). This CDR3 contains 15 residues. This chain's CDR3 is CASSQEGAVYNEQFF. The CDR3 nucleotides are TGTGCCAGCAGCCAAGAGGGCGCAGTTTACAATGAGCAGTTCTTC.

CDR3 sequence: CASSRSAGTGDSPLHF. The DNA of the CDR3 is TGTGCCAGCAGCCGTTCTGCCGGGACAGGGGATTCACCCCTCCACTTT. This chain joins TRBV4-2 and TRBJ1-6; 10 bases line up with TRBD1. V lost 4 bases, J lost 8 bases, and 8 bases stayed unmatched. CDR1 and CDR2 from the germline V gene are LGHNA and YNFKEQ. The CDR3 is made up of 16 amino acids.

The rearrangement links TRBV11-1 to TRBJ1-4, with D perhaps TRBD1 (5 bases). The germline V gene has CDR1 SGHAT and CDR2 FQDESV (reference sequence). Between the trimmed V and J ends, which lost 2 bases and 1 base, there was a span of 29 bases. The CDR3 extends over 22 amino acids. Here the CDR3 reads CASSLFGEGRAKNIGTNEKLFF. CDR3 in DNA: TGTGCCAGCAGCTTATTTGGGGAAGGCAGGGCTAAGAATATTGGAACTAATGAAAAACTGTTTTTT.

This clonotype was seen only once. The chain recombines TRBV5-6 with TRBJ1-1, with 7 bases lining up with TRBD1. V gave up 0 bases and J gave up 1 base; unmatched junction bases: 3. CDR1 is SGHDT and CDR2 is YYEEEE in the germline V gene. This CDR3 has 15 residues. The CDR3 region has the DNA TGTGCCAGCAGCTTGGACAGGGGTACGAACACTGAAGCTTTCTTT. Translating it yields CASSLDRGTNTEAFF.

This clonotype was seen just once. The rearrangement joins TRBV7-8 to TRBJ2-7; TRBD1 matches at 9 bases. J gave up 3 bases and V 4 bases, and 7 bases lay outside the gene matches. CDR1 is SGHVS and CDR2 is FQNEAQ in the germline V gene. The CDR3 runs 15 residues. CDR3 DNA sequence: TGTGCCAGCAGCTCCGGGACAGGGATATTCTACGAGCAGTACTTC. It translates to CASSSGTGIFYEQYF.

The J gene is TRBJ2-1, the V gene TRBV20-1; 15 nucleotides line up with TRBD2. The CDR3 has 13 residues. V gave up 6 bases and J gave up 12 bases; unmatched junction bases: 6. Germline values: CDR1 DFQATT, CDR2 SNEGSKA (reference sequence). Here the CDR3 reads CSASRTSGRVQFF. CDR3 sequence (DNA): TGCAGTGCCTCTCGGACTAGCGGGAGGGTGCAGTTCTTC.

V is TRBV6-5 and J is TRBJ2-6; D may be TRBD2 (6 bases). This CDR3 region has 19 residues. Germline CDR1 MNHEY, CDR2 SVGAGI. V gave up 1 base and J gave up 0 bases, with 16 bases separating them. This chain's CDR3 is CASSYYRELLLSGANVLTF. CDR3 coding DNA: TGTGCCAGCAGTTACTACCGGGAGTTGTTACTCTCTGGGGCCAACGTCCTGACTTTC.

The rearrangement links TRBV3-1 to TRBJ2-6; D call uncertain. The CDR3 runs to 19 residues. Germline loops: CDR1 LGHDT, CDR2 YNNKEL (reference sequence). V gave up 0 bases and J gave up 0 bases, with 15 bases separating them. The CDR3 loop is CASSQEGTGPISGANVLTF. CDR3 bases: TGTGCCAGCAGCCAAGAGGGCACCGGCCCTATCTCTGGGGCCAACGTCCTGACTTTC.

The chain carries TRBV29-1 and TRBJ2-1; TRBD2 agrees at 11 bases. V lost 7 bases, J lost 4 bases, and 6 bases stayed unmatched. Germline lookup yields CDR1 SQVTM and CDR2 ANQGSEA. The CDR3 contains 14 residues. The CDR3 reads CSGDTSGSYNEQFF. The DNA for the CDR3 is TGCAGCGGCGATACTAGCGGGAGTTACAATGAGCAGTTCTTC.

The gene calls are TRBV7-2 and TRBJ2-1; unclear D gene. The CDR3 is 16 residues long. V was trimmed by 5 bases and J by 9 bases, leaving 23 bases between them. Germline CDR1 reads SGHTA; CDR2 reads FQGNSA. DNA for the CDR3: TGTGCCAGCAGCCCCGGGCCTGGGGTTTCCGGTGGTGAGCAGTTCTTC. Protein sequence: CASSPGPGVSGGEQFF.

The rearrangement uses TRBV28 and TRBJ2-5, with no clear D. The CDR3 spans 13 residues. With 2 bases removed from V and 2 bases from J, the gap between germline ends came to 6 bases. The germline CDR1 and CDR2 sequences are MDHEN and SYDVKM. The CDR3 DNA is TGTGCCAGCAGTTTACCCGGACAAGAGACCCAGTACTTC. This encodes CASSLPGQETQYF. Full variable domain (remainder filled in from reference TRBV28 and TRBJ2-5): DVKVTQSSRYLVKRTGEKVFLECVQDMDHENMFWYRQDPGLGLRLIYFSYDVKMKEKGDIPEGYSVSREKKERFSLILESASTNQTSMYLCASSLPGQETQYFGPGTRLLVL.

In its sample, this clonotype was seen once. This chain joins TRBV20-1 and TRBJ2-7, with TRBD1 identical over 8 bases. In germline, CDR1 is DFQATT, CDR2 SNEGSKA (reference sequence). Trimming removed 2 bases from V and 7 bases from J; junction bases left unmatched: 7. The CDR3 length is 13 residues. The CDR3 sequence: CSARRTGSEEQYF. The CDR3 nucleotides are TGCAGTGCTAGAAGGACAGGGTCGGAAGAGCAGTACTTC.

The gene calls are TRBV10-1 and TRBJ2-5; D is possibly TRBD2 (5 bases). CDR1 and CDR2 from the germline V gene are WNHNN and SYGVQD (reference sequence). The CDR3 spans 12 residues. Trimming shortened V by 10 bases and J by 2 bases, and 11 bases separated the two germline ends. The CDR3 sequence: CATSSGQETQYF. CDR3 bases: TGCGCCACGTCAAGCGGTCAAGAGACCCAGTACTTC.

This clonotype has a single count. The chain carries TRBV3-1 and TRBJ2-2, with 7 positions matching TRBD1. J was trimmed by 2 bases and V by 0 bases; bases with no gene match: 12. The CDR3 is 19 amino acids. CDR1 and CDR2 (germline): LGHDT, YNNKEL (reference sequence). The CDR3 region is CASSQDLTMWTGNTGELFF. The CDR3 DNA sequence: TGTGCCAGCAGCCAAGATCTGACTATGTGGACAGGCAACACCGGGGAGCTGTTTTTT.

The genes are TRBV23-1 and TRBJ2-1; no reliable D call. TRBV23-1 is an ORF; its function is uncertain. The CDR3 length is 12 residues. V was cut by 3 bases and J by 6 bases, with 6 bases left in between. In DNA form, the CDR3 reads TGCGCCAGCAGTCATTTGACCAATGAGCAGTTCTTC. Amino acids: CASSHLTNEQFF.

The chain couples TRBV3-1 to TRBJ1-1, with no clear D. The CDR3 consists of 11 residues. From germline, CDR1 is LGHDT and CDR2 YNNKEL (reference sequence). V was shortened by 5 bases and J by 1 base, with 2 bases between the two germline ends. DNA for the CDR3: TGTGCCAGCAGCTGGAACACTGAAGCTTTCTTT. Residues: CASSWNTEAFF. The full variable domain, in which reference TRBV3-1 and TRBJ1-1 provide the parts outside the CDR3, is DTAVSQTPKYLVTQMGNDKSIKCEQNLGHDTMYWYKQDSKKFLKIMFSYNNKELIINETVPNRFSPKSPDKAHLNLHINSLELGDSAVYFCASSWNTEAFFGQGTRLTVV.

The gene calls are TRBV29-1 and TRBJ2-4, with 7 bases identical to TRBD2. Germline-derived CDR1 and CDR2 are SQVTM and ANQGSEA. The CDR3 contains 13 residues. The junction had 0 bases not matched to a gene; V was cut back by 3 bases and J by 1 base. CDR3 sequence reads: CSVDGGAKNIQYF. DNA of the CDR3: TGCAGCGTTGACGGGGGGGCCAAAAACATTCAGTACTTC.

In this sample, this clonotype turned up once. The chain is built from TRBV28 and TRBJ2-5; 9 nucleotides agree with TRBD2. The V segment lost 5 bases and the J segment 3 bases; nucleotides outside the gene matches: 1. Germline CDR1 reads MDHEN; CDR2 reads SYDVKM. The CDR3 length is 13 residues. The CDR3 DNA sequence: TGTGCCAGCAGTCCTAGCGGGAAAGAGACCCAGTACTTC. It yields the protein CASSPSGKETQYF.

The rearrangement links TRBV3-1 to TRBJ2-3, with 9 positions matching TRBD2. The CDR3 has 16 amino acids. Germline loops: CDR1 LGHDT, CDR2 YNNKEL (reference sequence). With 4 bases clipped from V and 1 base from J, the junction kept 6 bases outside the gene matches. CDR3 sequence: CASSLSGRDGTDTQYF. The CDR3 nucleotides are TGTGCCAGCAGCCTTAGCGGGAGAGACGGCACAGATACGCAGTATTTT.

The chain carries TRBV18 and TRBJ1-1, with D tentatively TRBD1 (6 bases). V was clipped by 2 bases and J by 9 bases, with 10 bases between them. The CDR3 covers 12 residues. CDR1 and CDR2 (germline): KGHSH, LQKENI. The CDR3 protein is CASSPMTGQAFF. CDR3 coding DNA: TGTGCCAGCTCACCAATGACAGGCCAAGCTTTCTTT.

The chain joins TRBV3-1 to TRBJ2-7; either TRBD1 or TRBD2 may supply D (6 bases each). The CDR3 is 15 residues long. V lost 3 bases, J lost 2 bases, and 14 bases lay in between. In germline, CDR1 is LGHDT, CDR2 YNNKEL (reference sequence). This CDR3 reads CASSHRGGQTYEQYF. For the CDR3, the DNA is TGTGCCAGCAGCCATCGTGGGGGGCAGACCTACGAGCAGTACTTC.

V and J are TRBV6-1 and TRBJ1-5, with D possibly matching TRBD1 (5 bases). Germline CDR1 and CDR2: MNHNS and SASEGT. Between the trimmed V and J ends, which lost 6 bases and 3 bases, there was a span of 15 bases. The CDR3 is 15 amino acids. CDR3 amino acids: CASRLTGLDNQPQHF. CDR3 DNA: TGTGCCAGCAGGCTAACAGGTCTGGACAATCAGCCCCAGCATTTT.

The J gene is TRBJ2-7, the V gene TRBV6-2 or TRBV6-3; 12 positions match TRBD2. Unmatched junction bases numbered 11, after V lost 5 bases and J lost 0 bases. The CDR3 length is 18 residues. Germline lookup yields CDR1 MNHEY and CDR2 SVGEGT. CDR3 coding DNA: TGTGCCAGCAGTCCCCCCCGAACTAGCGGGAGGTCCTCCTACGAGCAGTACTTC. Protein product: CASSPPRTSGRSSYEQYF.

V usage is TRBV20-1 and J usage is TRBJ2-1; 8 nucleotides line up with TRBD2. V lost 6 bases and J lost 7; bases outside the gene matches: 11. CDR3 length: 14 amino acids. The germline gives CDR1 DFQATT, CDR2 SNEGSKA (reference sequence). The CDR3 nucleotides are TGCAGTGCGAGGCCCGGGACTAGTTGGAATGAGCAGTTCTTC. Amino acid sequence: CSARPGTSWNEQFF.

The chain couples TRBV28 to TRBJ2-5; D remains ambiguous. This CDR3 contains 15 residues. V was pared by 6 bases and J by 3 bases, with 17 bases between. Germline CDR1 reads MDHEN; CDR2 reads SYDVKM. In DNA, the CDR3 is TGTGCCAGCAGCCCGACGTGGGGATCAAAAGAGACCCAGTACTTC. Encoded protein: CASSPTWGSKETQYF.